Listed below are T cell receptor beta chains from one sample, sequenced in a study of cytomegalovirus exposure and HLA in healthy donors. Using immunoSEQ multiplex PCR, the repertoire was profiled, and TCRdb retains in-frame clones only, with some absent. The sample consists of about 160,000 clones, 82% of them appearing once. Sample: PBMCs. The receptor source for this set is a girl aged 10 to 17 in good health and CMV-seropositive. Both conserved end residues are part of each CDR3. The order of the fields is clone size, J gene, V gene, D gene, CDR3 protein, CDR3 DNA. The D gene is left open where the match is weak. Clone sizes are given selectively: once, few, many, or a class where the clone is expanded.

size: -; J: TRBJ1-1; V: TRBV10-2; D: -; CDR3: CASGPPVAFF; DNA: TGCGCCAGCGGGCCCCCGGTCGCTTTCTTT
size: -; J: TRBJ1-2; V: TRBV25-1; D: -; CDR3: CASSRGGSYGYTF; DNA: TGTGCCAGCTCCCGGGGGGGTAGCTATGGCTACACCTTC
size: -; J: TRBJ1-1; V: TRBV7-6; D: -; CDR3: CASSLGTVNTEAFF; DNA: TGTGCCAGCAGCTTAGGGACAGTGAACACTGAAGCTTTCTTT
size: -; J: TRBJ1-1; V: TRBV4-1; D: -; CDR3: CASSQDGELPAFF; DNA: TGCGCCAGCAGCCAAGACGGGGAATTACCCGCTTTCTTT
size: -; J: TRBJ1-1; V: TRBV11-2; D: -; CDR3: CASSSPSGNTEAFF; DNA: TGTGCCAGCAGCTCCCCGAGTGGGAACACTGAAGCTTTCTTT
size: -; J: TRBJ1-1; V: TRBV30; D: TRBD1; CDR3: CAWSGNRGLTEAFF; DNA: TGTGCCTGGAGTGGCAACAGGGGGCTCACTGAAGCTTTCTTT
size: -; J: TRBJ2-7; V: TRBV28; D: TRBD2; CDR3: CASSSRLAGSYEQYF; DNA: TGTGCCAGCAGCTCCAGACTAGCGGGGTCCTACGAGCAGTACTTC
size: -; J: TRBJ2-2; V: TRBV5-6; D: TRBD1; CDR3: CASSGGTGGFGTGELFF; DNA: TGTGCCAGCAGCGGGGGAACAGGGGGCTTTGGCACCGGGGAGCTGTTTTTT
size: -; J: TRBJ2-2; V: TRBV11-3; D: TRBD1; CDR3: CASSSRDRGAGELFF; DNA: TGTGCCAGCAGCTCCCGGGACAGGGGTGCCGGGGAGCTGTTTTTT
size: -; J: TRBJ2-3; V: TRBV2; D: TRBD2; CDR3: CASSASGGSTDTQYF; DNA: TGTGCCAGCAGTGCGAGCGGGGGGAGCACAGATACGCAGTATTTT
size: -; J: TRBJ1-1; V: TRBV18; D: -; CDR3: CASSPLGGSAEAFF; DNA: TGTGCCAGCTCACCACTTGGGGGGTCGGCTGAAGCTTTCTTT
size: -; J: TRBJ1-2; V: TRBV7-9; D: -; CDR3: CASSLGRGNYGYTF; DNA: TGTGCCAGCAGCTTAGGAAGGGGTAACTATGGCTACACCTTC
size: -; J: TRBJ1-4; V: TRBV4-1; D: TRBD1; CDR3: CASSQVTGGSREKLFF; DNA: TGCGCCAGCAGCCAAGTTACAGGGGGATCGAGAGAAAAACTGTTTTTT
size: -; J: TRBJ1-1; V: TRBV6-1; D: -; CDR3: CASSERLRGNTEAFF; DNA: TGTGCCAGCAGTGAACGGCTCAGGGGGAACACTGAAGCTTTCTTT
size: once; J: TRBJ2-2; V: TRBV15; D: -; CDR3: CATSRRQYITNTGELFF; DNA: TGTGCCACCAGCAGACGACAGTACATTACGAACACCGGGGAGCTGTTTTTT
size: once; J: TRBJ1-5; V: TRBV7-2; D: TRBD1; CDR3: CASRDRDQPQHF; DNA: TGTGCCAGCAGAGACAGGGATCAGCCCCAGCATTTT
size: few; J: TRBJ2-2; V: TRBV4-1; D: TRBD2; CDR3: CASSQAPGLAGGPSGELFF; DNA: TGCGCCAGCAGCCAAGCCCCGGGACTAGCGGGAGGGCCGAGCGGGGAGCTGTTTTTT
size: once; J: TRBJ1-1; V: TRBV10-1; D: TRBD1; CDR3: CASSVDRGNTEAFF; DNA: TGCGCCAGCAGTGTAGACAGGGGAAACACTGAAGCTTTCTTT
size: -; J: TRBJ2-5; V: TRBV28; D: TRBD1; CDR3: CASSNGQARSQETQYF; DNA: TGTGCCAGCAGTAATGGACAGGCCAGGTCCCAAGAGACCCAGTACTTC
size: -; J: TRBJ1-2; V: TRBV29-1; D: TRBD1; CDR3: CSVGDRRSNYGYTF; DNA: TGCAGCGTTGGGGACAGAAGATCTAACTATGGCTACACCTTC
size: medium-sized; J: TRBJ2-1; V: TRBV11-2; D: -; CDR3: CASSPEVRGYNEQFF; DNA: TGTGCCAGCAGCCCTGAGGTCAGGGGTTACAATGAGCAGTTCTTC
size: -; J: TRBJ1-4; V: TRBV7-8; D: -; CDR3: CASSLSTSNEKLFF; DNA: TGTGCCAGCAGCTTGAGTACCTCCAATGAAAAACTGTTTTTT
size: -; J: TRBJ2-2; V: TRBV18; D: -; CDR3: CASSPRLTGELFF; DNA: TGTGCCAGCTCACCCCGACTTACCGGGGAGCTGTTTTTT
size: -; J: TRBJ2-7; V: TRBV7-3; D: TRBD1; CDR3: CASSLGTGDYYEQYF; DNA: TGTGCCAGCAGCCTAGGGACAGGGGACTACTACGAGCAGTACTTC
size: few; J: TRBJ2-7; V: TRBV7-6; D: -; CDR3: CASSLTGSESYEQYF; DNA: TGTGCCAGCAGCTTAACGGGGAGCGAATCCTACGAGCAGTACTTC
size: -; J: TRBJ2-5; V: TRBV7-2; D: TRBD2; CDR3: CASSPRGLIGRGGQETQYF; DNA: TGTGCCAGCAGCCCGAGGGGTTTAATTGGGCGGGGGGGCCAAGAGACCCAGTACTTC
size: few; J: TRBJ2-3; V: TRBV11-2; D: TRBD1; CDR3: CASSLRRTGLTDTQYF; DNA: TGTGCCAGCAGCTTAAGGCGGACAGGGTTAACAGATACGCAGTATTTT
size: -; J: TRBJ2-1; V: TRBV5-4; D: TRBD2; CDR3: CASSLGSLAGGYNEQFF; DNA: TGTGCCAGCAGCTTAGGATCTCTAGCGGGGGGGTACAATGAGCAGTTCTTC
size: -; J: TRBJ1-1; V: TRBV6-1; D: -; CDR3: CASSLEWTENTEAFF; DNA: TGTGCCAGCAGCCTGGAATGGACTGAGAACACTGAAGCTTTCTTT
size: -; J: TRBJ1-1; V: TRBV13; D: TRBD1; CDR3: CASSLVQGVPTEAFF; DNA: TGTGCCAGCAGCTTAGTTCAGGGGGTCCCCACTGAAGCTTTCTTT
size: once; J: TRBJ2-1; V: TRBV28; D: TRBD2; CDR3: CASSESLAGGPYPAPQFF; DNA: TGTGCCAGCAGTGAATCACTAGCGGGAGGGCCTTATCCGGCCCCGCAGTTCTTC
size: -; J: TRBJ2-7; V: TRBV5-1; D: TRBD1; CDR3: CASSPPVRTGLLTYEQYF; DNA: TGCGCCAGCAGCCCGCCTGTGCGGACAGGCTTACTTACCTACGAGCAGTACTTC
size: few; J: TRBJ1-1; V: TRBV9; D: -; CDR3: CASSGPQDTEAFF; DNA: TGTGCCAGCAGCGGACCCCAGGACACTGAAGCTTTCTTT
size: -; J: TRBJ2-3; V: TRBV4-3; D: TRBD2; CDR3: CASSQESGTGTDTQYF; DNA: TGCGCCAGCAGCCAAGAAAGCGGGACTGGCACAGATACGCAGTATTTT
size: -; J: TRBJ2-7; V: TRBV28; D: -; CDR3: CASSSLPSLLTTNEQYF; DNA: TGTGCCAGCAGTTCCCTGCCTAGCCTTCTTACTACTAACGAGCAGTACTTC
size: once; J: TRBJ2-5; V: TRBV28; D: TRBD1; CDR3: CASSPAQDRVRETQYF; DNA: TGTGCCAGCAGTCCCGCTCAGGACAGGGTGCGAGAGACCCAGTACTTC
size: -; J: TRBJ2-1; V: TRBV7-3; D: -; CDR3: CASSFSLPGYNEQFF; DNA: TGTGCCAGCAGCTTTTCCCTACCAGGGTACAATGAGCAGTTCTTC
size: -; J: TRBJ2-5; V: TRBV11-2; D: -; CDR3: CASSLRGGFVGETQYF; DNA: TGTGCCAGCAGCTTAAGAGGCGGGTTCGTCGGGGAGACCCAGTACTTC
size: -; J: TRBJ1-2; V: TRBV15; D: -; CDR3: CATSRGGEFGYTF; DNA: TGTGCCACCAGCAGAGGGGGCGAGTTCGGCTACACCTTC
size: -; J: TRBJ2-4; V: TRBV6-6; D: -; CDR3: CASSYSSGAKNIQYF; DNA: TGTGCCAGCAGTTACTCGTCGGGGGCCAAAAACATTCAGTACTTC
size: -; J: TRBJ1-2; V: TRBV28; D: TRBD1; CDR3: CASSLIGDSNYGYTF; DNA: TGTGCCAGCAGTTTAATAGGGGACAGTAACTATGGCTACACCTTC
size: -; J: TRBJ2-1; V: TRBV11-3; D: -; CDR3: CASREAYNEQFF; DNA: TGTGCCTCACGAGAAGCCTACAATGAGCAGTTCTTC
size: -; J: TRBJ1-1; V: TRBV5-1; D: -; CDR3: CASSQRQDTEAFF; DNA: TGCGCCAGCAGTCAACGACAGGACACTGAAGCTTTCTTT
size: -; J: TRBJ1-2; V: TRBV30; D: TRBD1; CDR3: CAWRGQGIANYGYTF; DNA: TGTGCCTGGAGGGGACAGGGGATAGCTAACTATGGCTACACCTTC
size: -; J: TRBJ1-4; V: TRBV2; D: -; CDR3: CASSLQGSTNEKLFF; DNA: TGTGCCAGCAGTCTCCAGGGTTCAACTAATGAAAAACTGTTTTTT
size: -; J: TRBJ1-5; V: TRBV2; D: -; CDR3: CASSERGGRMAQPQHF; DNA: TGTGCCAGCAGTGAAAGGGGGGGGCGGATGGCTCAGCCCCAGCATTTT
size: -; J: TRBJ1-1; V: TRBV5-1; D: TRBD1; CDR3: CASSLVGSGGTEAFF; DNA: TGCGCCAGCAGCTTGGTAGGGTCAGGGGGCACTGAAGCTTTCTTT
size: -; J: TRBJ2-2; V: TRBV13; D: -; CDR3: CASSFAAGQANTGELFF; DNA: TGTGCCAGCAGCTTCGCCGCGGGCCAGGCGAACACCGGGGAGCTGTTTTTT
size: -; J: TRBJ2-1; V: TRBV18; D: TRBD1; CDR3: CASSPSQGVRYNEQFF; DNA: TGTGCCAGCTCACCTTCACAGGGGGTCAGATACAATGAGCAGTTCTTC
size: once; J: TRBJ2-7; V: TRBV4-3; D: -; CDR3: CASSQERYYEQYF; DNA: TGCGCCAGCAGCCAAGAGAGATACTACGAGCAGTACTTC
size: once; J: TRBJ2-3; V: TRBV28; D: -; CDR3: CASSPRDFTDTQYF; DNA: TGTGCCAGCAGTCCCAGGGATTTCACAGATACGCAGTATTTT
size: -; J: TRBJ2-1; V: TRBV5-4; D: -; CDR3: CASGRDSMRFF; DNA: TGTGCCAGCGGGCGGGACTCCATGCGGTTCTTC
size: -; J: TRBJ2-7; V: TRBV30; D: TRBD2; CDR3: CAWSSGGSTYEQYF; DNA: TGTGCCTGGAGTAGCGGGGGGTCCACCTACGAGCAGTACTTC
size: few; J: TRBJ1-4; V: TRBV6-1; D: TRBD1; CDR3: CASSERQGVNEKLFF; DNA: TGTGCCAGCAGTGAGAGACAGGGGGTTAATGAAAAACTGTTTTTT
size: -; J: TRBJ2-1; V: TRBV5-1; D: TRBD2; CDR3: CASSPRGGGAVYNEQFF; DNA: TGCGCCAGCAGTCCGCGGGGGGGAGGGGCAGTCTACAATGAGCAGTTCTTC
size: -; J: TRBJ2-5; V: TRBV5-1; D: -; CDR3: CASTALGQEEETQYF; DNA: TGCGCCAGCACAGCATTGGGTCAGGAGGAAGAGACCCAGTACTTC
size: -; J: TRBJ2-1; V: TRBV28; D: TRBD2; CDR3: CASSFLGGSYNEQFF; DNA: TGTGCCAGCAGTTTCCTAGGCGGGAGTTACAATGAGCAGTTCTTC
size: -; J: TRBJ2-3; V: TRBV6-5; D: TRBD2; CDR3: CASSYSSSGGTDTQYF; DNA: TGTGCCAGCAGTTACTCGTCTAGCGGGGGAACAGATACGCAGTATTTT
size: few; J: TRBJ2-7; V: TRBV18; D: -; CDR3: CASSPERSYEQYF; DNA: TGTGCCAGCTCACCAGAGCGTTCCTACGAGCAGTACTTC